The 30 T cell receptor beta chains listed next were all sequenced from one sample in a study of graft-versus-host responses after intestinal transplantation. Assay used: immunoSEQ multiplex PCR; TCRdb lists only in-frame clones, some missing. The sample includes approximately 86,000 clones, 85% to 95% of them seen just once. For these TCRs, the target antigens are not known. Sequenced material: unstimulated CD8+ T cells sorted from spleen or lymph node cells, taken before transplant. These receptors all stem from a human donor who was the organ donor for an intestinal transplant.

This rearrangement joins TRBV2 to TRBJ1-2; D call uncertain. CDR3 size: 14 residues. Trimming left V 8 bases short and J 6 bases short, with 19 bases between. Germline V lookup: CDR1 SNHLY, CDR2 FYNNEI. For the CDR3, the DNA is TGTGCCAGCCCGTTGGGTTGGGCCAAGGATGGCTACACCTTC. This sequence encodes CASPLGWAKDGYTF.

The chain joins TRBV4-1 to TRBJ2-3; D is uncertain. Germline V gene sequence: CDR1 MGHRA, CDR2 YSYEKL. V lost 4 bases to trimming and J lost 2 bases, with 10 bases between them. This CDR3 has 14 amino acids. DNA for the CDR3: TGCGCCAGCAGCCCCGAGCTGATCACAGATACGCAGTATTTT. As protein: CASSPELITDTQYF.

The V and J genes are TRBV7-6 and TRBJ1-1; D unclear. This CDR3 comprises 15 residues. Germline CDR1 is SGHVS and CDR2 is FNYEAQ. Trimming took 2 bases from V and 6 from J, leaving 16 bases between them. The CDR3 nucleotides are TGTGCCAGCAGCTTATTTTTTTTGGGCTCGGCTGAAGCTTTCTTT. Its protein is CASSLFFLGSAEAFF.

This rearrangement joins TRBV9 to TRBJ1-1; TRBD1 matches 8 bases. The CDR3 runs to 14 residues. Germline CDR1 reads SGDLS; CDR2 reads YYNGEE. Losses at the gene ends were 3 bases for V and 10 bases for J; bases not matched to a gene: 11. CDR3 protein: CASSGPGGFGGAFF. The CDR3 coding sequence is TGTGCCAGCAGCGGCCCAGGGGGCTTCGGGGGAGCTTTCTTT.

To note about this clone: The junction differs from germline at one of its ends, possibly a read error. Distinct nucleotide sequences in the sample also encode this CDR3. The CDR3 region is CASSLVGGEQYF. The CDR3 DNA reads as TGTGCCAGTAGCTTGGTAGGGGGCGAGCAGTACTTC. V and J are TRBV5-4 and TRBJ2-7, with D possibly TRBD1 on 6 matching bases. This CDR3 is built from 12 residues. From germline, CDR1 is SGHNT and CDR2 YYREEE (reference sequence). Full variable domain (rest looked up from reference TRBV5-4 and TRBJ2-7): ETGVTQSPTHLIKTRGQQVTLRCSSQSGHNTVSWYQQALGQGPQFIFQYYREEENGRGNFPPRFSGLQFPNYSSELNVNALELDDSALYLCASSLVGGEQYFGPGTRLTVT.

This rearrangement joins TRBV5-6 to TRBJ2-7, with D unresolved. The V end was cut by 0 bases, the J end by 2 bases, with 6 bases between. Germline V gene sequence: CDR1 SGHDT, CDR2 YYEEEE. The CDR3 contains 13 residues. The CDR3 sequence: CASSLGRTYEQYF. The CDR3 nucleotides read TGTGCCAGCAGCTTGGGGAGAACCTACGAGCAGTACTTC.

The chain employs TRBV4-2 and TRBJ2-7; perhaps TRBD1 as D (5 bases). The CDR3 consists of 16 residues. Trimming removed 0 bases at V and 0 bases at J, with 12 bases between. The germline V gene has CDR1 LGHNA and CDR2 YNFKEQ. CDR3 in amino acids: CASSQDRQGDSYEQYF. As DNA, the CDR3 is TGTGCCAGCAGCCAAGATCGTCAGGGCGACTCCTACGAGCAGTACTTC.

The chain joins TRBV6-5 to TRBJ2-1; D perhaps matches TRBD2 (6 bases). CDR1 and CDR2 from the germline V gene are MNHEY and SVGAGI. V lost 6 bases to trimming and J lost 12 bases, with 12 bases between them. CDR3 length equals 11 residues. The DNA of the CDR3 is TGTGCCAGCAGGGGACTCCGGGGGCAGTTCTTC. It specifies CASRGLRGQFF.

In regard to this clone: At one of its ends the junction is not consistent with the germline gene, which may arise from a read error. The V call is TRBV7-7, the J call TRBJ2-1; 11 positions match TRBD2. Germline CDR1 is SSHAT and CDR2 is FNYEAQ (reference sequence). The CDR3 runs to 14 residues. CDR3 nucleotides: TGTGCTAGCAGCCCCGGGGTAGCGGGGGGGCTGATGTTCTTC. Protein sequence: CASSPGVAGGLMFF.

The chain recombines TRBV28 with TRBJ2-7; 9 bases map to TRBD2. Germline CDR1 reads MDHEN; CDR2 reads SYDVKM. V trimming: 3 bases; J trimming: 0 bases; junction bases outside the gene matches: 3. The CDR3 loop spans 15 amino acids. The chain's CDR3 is CASSFLAGASYEQYF. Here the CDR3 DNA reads TGTGCCAGCAGTTTCTTAGCGGGGGCCTCCTACGAGCAGTACTTC.

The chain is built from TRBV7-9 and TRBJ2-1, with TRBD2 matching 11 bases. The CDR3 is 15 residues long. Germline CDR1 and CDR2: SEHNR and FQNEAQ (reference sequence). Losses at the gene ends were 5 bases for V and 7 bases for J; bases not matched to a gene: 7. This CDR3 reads CASSVYSGGANEQFF. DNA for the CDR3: TGTGCCAGCAGCGTCTATAGCGGGGGGGCTAATGAGCAGTTCTTC.

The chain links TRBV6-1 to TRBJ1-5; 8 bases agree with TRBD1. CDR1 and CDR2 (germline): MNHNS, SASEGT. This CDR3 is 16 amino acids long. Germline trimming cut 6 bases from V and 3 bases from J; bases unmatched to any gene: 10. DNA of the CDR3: TGTGCCAGCAGCGAACGAGGGACAGGCGACAATCAGCCCCAGCATTTT. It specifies CASSERGTGDNQPQHF.

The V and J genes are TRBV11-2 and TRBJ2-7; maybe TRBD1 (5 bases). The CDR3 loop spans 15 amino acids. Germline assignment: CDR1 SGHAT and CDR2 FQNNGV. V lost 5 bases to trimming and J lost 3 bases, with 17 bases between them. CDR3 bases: TGTGCCAGCAGCACAACAGGACCCGATTACTACGAGCAGTACTTC. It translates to CASSTTGPDYYEQYF.

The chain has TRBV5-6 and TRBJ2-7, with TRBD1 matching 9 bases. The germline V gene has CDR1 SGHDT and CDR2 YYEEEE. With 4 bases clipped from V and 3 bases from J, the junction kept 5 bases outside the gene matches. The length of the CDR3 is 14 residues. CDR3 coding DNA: TGTGCCAGCAGCCCACCGGGACAGGGCTACGAGCAGTACTTC. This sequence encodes CASSPPGQGYEQYF. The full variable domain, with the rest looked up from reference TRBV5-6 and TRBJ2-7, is DAGVTQSPTHLIKTRGQQVTLRCSPKSGHDTVSWYQQALGQGPQFIFQYYEEEERQRGNFPDRFSGHQFPNYSSELNVNALLLGDSALYLCASSPPGQGYEQYFGPGTRLTVT.

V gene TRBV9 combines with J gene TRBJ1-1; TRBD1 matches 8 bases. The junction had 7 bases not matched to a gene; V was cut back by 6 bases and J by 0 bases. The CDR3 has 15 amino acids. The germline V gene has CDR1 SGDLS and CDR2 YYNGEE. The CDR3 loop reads CASKGQGGMNTEAFF. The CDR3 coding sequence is TGTGCCAGCAAAGGACAGGGAGGGATGAACACTGAAGCTTTCTTT.

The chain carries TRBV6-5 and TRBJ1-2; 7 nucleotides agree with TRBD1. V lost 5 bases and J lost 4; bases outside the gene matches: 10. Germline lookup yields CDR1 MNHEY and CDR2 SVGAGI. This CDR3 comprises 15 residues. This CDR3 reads CASSQPGQEPYGYTF. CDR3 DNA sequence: TGTGCCAGCAGTCAACCCGGACAGGAACCCTATGGCTACACCTTC.

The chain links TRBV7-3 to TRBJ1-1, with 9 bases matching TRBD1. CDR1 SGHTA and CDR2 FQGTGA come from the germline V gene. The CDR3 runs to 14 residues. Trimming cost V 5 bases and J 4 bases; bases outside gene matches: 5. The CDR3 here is CASSATGGGTEAFF. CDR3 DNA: TGTGCCAGCAGCGCGACAGGGGGGGGCACTGAAGCTTTCTTT.

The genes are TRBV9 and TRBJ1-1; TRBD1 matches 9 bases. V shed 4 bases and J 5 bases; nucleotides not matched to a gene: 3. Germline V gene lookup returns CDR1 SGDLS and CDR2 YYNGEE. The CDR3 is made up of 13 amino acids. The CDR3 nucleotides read TGTGCCAGCAGCCCGGGACAGGGTACTGAAGCTTTCTTT. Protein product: CASSPGQGTEAFF.

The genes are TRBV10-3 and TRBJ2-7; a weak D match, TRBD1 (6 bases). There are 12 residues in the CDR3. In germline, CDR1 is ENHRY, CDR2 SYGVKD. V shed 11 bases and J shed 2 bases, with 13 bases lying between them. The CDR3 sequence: CASRTDTYEQYF. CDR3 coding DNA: TGTGCCTCTCGGACAGATACCTACGAGCAGTACTTC.

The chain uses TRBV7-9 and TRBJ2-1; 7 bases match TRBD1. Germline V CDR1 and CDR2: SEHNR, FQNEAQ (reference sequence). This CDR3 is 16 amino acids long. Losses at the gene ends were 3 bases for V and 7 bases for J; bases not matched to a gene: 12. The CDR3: CASSLYDREGRNEQFF. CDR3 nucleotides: TGTGCCAGCAGCTTGTACGACAGGGAAGGGCGGAATGAGCAGTTCTTC.

The CDR3 region has the DNA TGCGCCAGCAGCCAAGACCTAAGACAGGGCCCCTATGGCTACACCTTC. Translation gives CASSQDLRQGPYGYTF. This sequence joins TRBV4-3 and TRBJ1-2, with 7 bases aligning to TRBD1. This CDR3 is built from 16 residues. CDR1 and CDR2 from the germline V gene are LGHNA and YSLEER. After removal of 0 bases from V and 4 bases from J, the junction contained 8 bases not matched to a gene.

In DNA, the CDR3 is TGTGCCAGCAGCGGTTCGGAAGCCCGACAATACTTC. It translates to CASSGSEARQYF. This rearrangement joins TRBV11-2 to TRBJ2-7; D unclear. Germline CDR1 is SGHAT and CDR2 is FQNNGV. The CDR3 spans 12 residues. V lost 5 bases and J 13 bases, leaving 18 bases between the germline ends.

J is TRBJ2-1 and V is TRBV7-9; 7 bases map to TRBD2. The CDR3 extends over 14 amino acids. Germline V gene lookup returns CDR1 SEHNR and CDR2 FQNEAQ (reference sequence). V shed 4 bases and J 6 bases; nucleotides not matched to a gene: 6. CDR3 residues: CASSSYWTSNEQFF. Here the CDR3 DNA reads TGTGCCAGCAGCTCCTACTGGACTAGCAATGAGCAGTTCTTC. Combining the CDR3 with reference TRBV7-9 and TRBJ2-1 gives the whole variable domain DTGVSQNPRHKITKRGQNVTFRCDPISEHNRLYWYRQTLGQGPEFLTYFQNEAQLEKSRLLSDRFSAERPKGSFSTLEIQRTEQGDSAMYLCASSSYWTSNEQFFGPGTRLTVL.

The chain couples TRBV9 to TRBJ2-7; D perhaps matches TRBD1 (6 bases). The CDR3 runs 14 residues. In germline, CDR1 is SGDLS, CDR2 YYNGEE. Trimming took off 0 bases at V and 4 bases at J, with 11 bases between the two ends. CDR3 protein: CASSVAGTGYEQYF. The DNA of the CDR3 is TGTGCCAGCAGCGTAGCGGGCACAGGGTACGAGCAGTACTTC.

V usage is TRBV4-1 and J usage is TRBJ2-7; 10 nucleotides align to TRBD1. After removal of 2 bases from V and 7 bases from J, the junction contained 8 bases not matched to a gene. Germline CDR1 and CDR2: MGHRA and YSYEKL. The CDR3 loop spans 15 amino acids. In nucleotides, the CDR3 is TGCGCCAGCAGCCAAAACCCCGGGACAGGGGAAGAGCAGTACTTC. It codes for CASSQNPGTGEEQYF.

CDR3 protein: CASSYGAGLRYEQYF. The CDR3 region has the DNA TGTGCCAGCAGTTACGGGGCAGGGCTCCGCTACGAGCAGTACTTC. The J gene is TRBJ2-7, the V gene TRBV6-5; the D gene is possibly TRBD1 (5 bases). V was trimmed by 2 bases and J by 3 bases, leaving 14 bases between them. Germline CDR1 reads MNHEY; CDR2 reads SVGAGI. The CDR3 consists of 15 residues.

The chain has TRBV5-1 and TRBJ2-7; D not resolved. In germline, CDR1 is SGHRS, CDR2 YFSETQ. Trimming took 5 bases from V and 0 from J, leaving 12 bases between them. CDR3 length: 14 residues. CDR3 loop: CASRESDPSYEQYF. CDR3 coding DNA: TGCGCCAGCAGGGAGTCCGACCCCTCCTACGAGCAGTACTTC.

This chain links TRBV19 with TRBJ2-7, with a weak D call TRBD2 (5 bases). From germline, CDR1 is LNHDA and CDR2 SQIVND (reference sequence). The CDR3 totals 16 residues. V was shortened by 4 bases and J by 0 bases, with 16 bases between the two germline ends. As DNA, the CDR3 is TGTGCCAGTAGTAAGAAGGGAGTCGAGTTCTCCTACGAGCAGTACTTC. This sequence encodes CASSKKGVEFSYEQYF.

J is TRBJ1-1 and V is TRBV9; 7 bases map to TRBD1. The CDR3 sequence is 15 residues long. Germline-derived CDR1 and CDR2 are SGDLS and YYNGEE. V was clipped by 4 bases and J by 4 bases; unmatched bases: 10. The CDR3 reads CASSPTGGTATEAFF. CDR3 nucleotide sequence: TGTGCCAGCAGCCCCACGGGAGGGACAGCCACTGAAGCTTTCTTT.

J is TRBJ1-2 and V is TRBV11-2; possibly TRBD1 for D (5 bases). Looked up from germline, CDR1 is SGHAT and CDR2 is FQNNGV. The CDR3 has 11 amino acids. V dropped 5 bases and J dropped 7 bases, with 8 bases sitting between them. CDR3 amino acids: CASSAGGGYTF. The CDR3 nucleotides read TGTGCCAGCAGCGCGGGGGGTGGCTACACCTTC.